A single sample is the source of the 17 T cell receptor beta chains below, sequenced in a study of blood T cell repertoires in COVID-19. The protocol was immunoSEQ multiplex PCR, while the TCRdb copy is restricted to in-frame clones and leaves out a portion. The sample includes approximately 220,000 clones, about four fifths seen only once; the top ten take more than 4.5%. Sequenced sample: PBMCs or T cells enriched from blood (not recorded which). The receptors originated from a woman aged 45-60 years who had been exposed to COVID-19.

The V and J genes are TRBV11-3 and TRBJ2-3; possible D gene TRBD2, 8 bases. In germline, CDR1 is SGHNT, CDR2 YENEEA. V was pared by 3 bases and J by 3 bases, with 13 bases between. The CDR3 is made up of 15 amino acids. DNA of the CDR3: TGTGCCAGCAGCTTGGGACAGCGGGAGACAGATACGCAGTATTTT. This encodes CASSLGQRETDTQYF.

V is TRBV3-1 (or the pseudogene TRBV3-2) and J is TRBJ1-1, with 9 bases fitting TRBD1. V was clipped by 2 bases and J by 8 bases; unmatched bases: 9. The CDR3 runs 15 residues. CDR1 is LGHDT, CDR2 YNNKEL, per germline (reference sequence). CDR3 loop: CASSQPDRGHEEAFF. The CDR3 DNA is TGTGCCAGCAGCCAACCGGACAGGGGCCATGAAGAAGCTTTCTTT.

CDR3 protein: CASSLGRGGEKLFF. The CDR3, as DNA: TGTGCCAGCAGCCTGGGGAGAGGAGGTGAAAAACTGTTTTTT. The chain couples TRBV21-1 to TRBJ1-4. TRBV21-1 is given as a pseudogene. The CDR3 runs 14 residues.

The chain employs TRBV30 and TRBJ2-3; D may be TRBD2 (5 bases). V was clipped by 2 bases and J by 6 bases, with 9 bases between them. The CDR3 has 12 amino acids. Germline V CDR1 and CDR2: GTSNPN, SVGIG (reference sequence). The CDR3 region has the DNA TGTGCCTGGAGTCCGGAGGTGGATACGCAGTATTTT. This encodes CAWSPEVDTQYF.

The chain uses TRBV28 and TRBJ1-2, with a tentative D call TRBD1 (6 bases). This CDR3 comprises 10 residues. The V and J ends lost 8 bases and 8 bases respectively, with 9 bases between them. Per germline, CDR1 MDHEN and CDR2 SYDVKM. The CDR3 region has the DNA TGTGCCAGCGGGGGCAGGGGCTACACCTTC. Amino acid sequence: CASGGRGYTF.

The chain links TRBV7-2 to TRBJ1-5; a weak D match, TRBD1 (5 bases). The CDR3 totals 14 residues. Germline lookup yields CDR1 SGHTA and CDR2 FQGNSA. With 3 bases removed from V and 3 bases from J, the gap between germline ends came to 9 bases. The CDR3 loop is CASSFAGINQPQHF. In nucleotides, the CDR3 is TGTGCCAGCAGCTTCGCAGGGATCAATCAGCCCCAGCATTTT.

This chain links TRBV2 with TRBJ1-5; possibly TRBD1 for D (6 bases). Germline values: CDR1 SNHLY, CDR2 FYNNEI. This CDR3 is 14 amino acids long. Trimming cost V 4 bases and J 5 bases, with 12 bases left between them. The CDR3 protein is CASSGTVGDQPQHF. CDR3 sequence (DNA): TGTGCCAGCAGTGGGACAGTAGGCGATCAGCCCCAGCATTTT.

In its sample, this clone was seen once. V usage is TRBV7-9 and J usage is TRBJ1-1; D uncertain. Germline V gene data show CDR1 as SEHNR and CDR2 as FQNEAQ (reference sequence). Trimming left V 5 bases short and J 7 bases short, with 14 bases between. The CDR3 covers 13 residues. CDR3 coding DNA: TGTGCCAGCAGCCCCACCCGCCTAAGTGAAGCTTTCTTT. It codes for CASSPTRLSEAFF.

This clone occurred a few times. The chain combines TRBV2 with TRBJ2-5; 8 bases line up with TRBD1. Germline lookup yields CDR1 SNHLY and CDR2 FYNNEI. This CDR3 region has 13 residues. J gave up 2 bases and V 6 bases, and 2 bases lay outside the gene matches. CDR3 residues: CASSRDRQETQYF. The CDR3 DNA sequence: TGTGCCAGCAGCCGGGACAGGCAAGAGACCCAGTACTTC. Drawing the rest from reference TRBV2 and TRBJ2-5, the complete variable domain is EPEVTQTPSHQVTQMGQEVILRCVPISNHLYFYWYRQILGQKVEFLVSFYNNEISEKSEIFDDQFSVERPDGSNFTLKIRSTKLEDSAMYFCASSRDRQETQYFGPGTRLLVL.

This clone has just one count. The chain's CDR3 is CASSYDRDDGYTF. The CDR3 nucleotides read TGTGCCAGCAGTTACGACAGGGACGATGGCTACACCTTC. The chain combines TRBV6-5 with TRBJ1-2, with 7 nucleotides matching TRBD1. The junction had 3 bases not matched to a gene; V was cut back by 2 bases and J by 6 bases. Germline V gives CDR1 MNHEY, CDR2 SVGAGI. The CDR3 runs 13 residues.

The chain has TRBV11-2 and TRBJ2-4; no definite D call. The germline V gene encodes CDR1 SGHAT and CDR2 FQNNGV. The CDR3 runs to 14 residues. V was trimmed by 0 bases and J by 9 bases, leaving 12 bases between them. CDR3 coding DNA: TGTGCCAGCAGCTTAGATCCTAGACGTTCCATTCAGTACTTC. Translation: CASSLDPRRSIQYF.

This clone was found once. The CDR3 loop reads CASRPEKGSRNTEAFF. The CDR3 nucleotides read TGTGCCAGTAGACCCGAGAAGGGGTCCCGGAACACTGAAGCTTTCTTT. V and J are TRBV19 and TRBJ1-1, with D possibly being TRBD1 (5 bases). This CDR3 comprises 16 residues. V lost 6 bases and J 1 base, leaving 18 bases between the germline ends. Germline V gene sequence: CDR1 LNHDA, CDR2 SQIVND (reference sequence).

V and J are TRBV5-1 and TRBJ2-2; D perhaps matches TRBD1 (5 bases). This CDR3 is 15 amino acids long. The germline gives CDR1 SGHRS, CDR2 YFSETQ. V lost 6 bases, J lost 4 bases, and 16 bases lay in between. The CDR3 spells CASTPDRGSTGELFF. CDR3 nucleotide sequence: TGCGCCAGCACCCCAGATAGGGGTAGCACCGGGGAGCTGTTTTTT. The whole variable domain, remainder taken from reference TRBV5-1 and TRBJ2-2, is KAGVTQTPRYLIKTRGQQVTLSCSPISGHRSVSWYQQTPGQGLQFLFEYFSETQRNKGNFPGRFSGRQFSNSRSEMNVSTLELGDSALYLCASTPDRGSTGELFFGEGSRLTVL.

This clone showed up just once. V is TRBV2 and J is TRBJ2-2; D is undetermined. The CDR3 consists of 13 residues. Germline CDR1 and CDR2: SNHLY and FYNNEI. The V end was cut by 3 bases, the J end by 1 base, with 3 bases between. The CDR3 loop is CASSDGNTGELFF. The CDR3 nucleotides are TGTGCCAGCAGTGACGGGAACACCGGGGAGCTGTTTTTT. The whole variable domain, remainder taken from reference TRBV2 and TRBJ2-2, is EPEVTQTPSHQVTQMGQEVILRCVPISNHLYFYWYRQILGQKVEFLVSFYNNEISEKSEIFDDQFSVERPDGSNFTLKIRSTKLEDSAMYFCASSDGNTGELFFGEGSRLTVL.

The chain has TRBV5-5 and TRBJ1-1; 8 positions agree with TRBD1. Trimming removed 2 bases from V and 5 bases from J; junction bases left unmatched: 5. The CDR3 has 14 residues. Germline lookup yields CDR1 SGHKS and CDR2 YYEKEE (reference sequence). The CDR3 DNA reads as TGTGCCAGCAGCTTTCCAGGGGGCGCAACTGAAGCTTTCTTT. Protein product: CASSFPGGATEAFF.

This clone was counted only a few times. This sequence joins TRBV7-9 and TRBJ1-3, with D tentatively TRBD1 (6 bases). V lost 0 bases and J lost 7, with 10 bases in between. From germline, CDR1 is SEHNR and CDR2 FQNEAQ (reference sequence). The CDR3 is 14 residues long. The CDR3 DNA reads as TGTGCCAGCAGCTTAGCACAGGGAGGGAACACCATATATTTT. Translation: CASSLAQGGNTIYF.

Concerning this clone: This same CDR3 is encoded by further DNA sequences in the sample. The chain joins TRBV19 to TRBJ1-1; D perhaps matches TRBD1 (5 bases). V lost 1 base to trimming and J lost 5 bases, with 8 bases between them. The CDR3 is 13 residues long. CDR1 is LNHDA, CDR2 SQIVND, per germline (reference sequence). CDR3 region: CASSIGQGTEAFF. CDR3 in DNA: TGTGCCAGTAGTATAGGGCAGGGTACTGAAGCTTTCTTT.